This T cell receptor beta chain appears in the sequencing data of a study of Ad26.COV2.S vaccination and SARS-CoV-2 variants. Whole-study findings and limits: An underestimation of total T cell responses may have resulted from the TCR breadth and depth analyses. Comparability of non-spike TCR breadth was observed across vaccine and placebo recipients. Reports say spike-specific CD8+ and CD4+ T cell responses covered substantial breadth after vaccination.

The table came from immunoSEQ multiplex PCR; TCRdb's copy has only in-frame clones and leaves some out. Here the sample spans tens of thousands of clones, approximately 77% being singletons. As concerns this clone: Its antigen remains unknown.

The CDR3 length is 13 residues. The germline V gene encodes CDR1 MNHNY and CDR2 SVGAGI (reference sequence). Trimming took 8 bases from V and 5 from J, leaving 15 bases between them. This chain connects TRBV6-6 to TRBJ2-5; D unclear. The receptor was isolated from a human donor who had recovered from COVID-19. Sequencing was performed on peripheral blood, taken after recovery from COVID-19. CDR3 coding DNA: TGTGCCAGCCTGTCAGAGGAATCGGAGACCCAGTACTTC. Its translation: CASLSEESETQYF.